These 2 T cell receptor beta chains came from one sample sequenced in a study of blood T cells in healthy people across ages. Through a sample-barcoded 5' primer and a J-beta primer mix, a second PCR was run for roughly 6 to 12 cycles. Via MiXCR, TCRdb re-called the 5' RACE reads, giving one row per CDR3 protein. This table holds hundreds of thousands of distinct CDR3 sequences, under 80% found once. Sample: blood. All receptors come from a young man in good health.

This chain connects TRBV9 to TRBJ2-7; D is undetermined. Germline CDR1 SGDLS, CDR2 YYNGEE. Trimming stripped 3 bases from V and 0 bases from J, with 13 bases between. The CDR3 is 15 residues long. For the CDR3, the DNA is TGTGCCAGCAGCGGAGAGGAAATGAGCTCCTACGAGCAGTACTTC. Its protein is CASSGEEMSSYEQYF.

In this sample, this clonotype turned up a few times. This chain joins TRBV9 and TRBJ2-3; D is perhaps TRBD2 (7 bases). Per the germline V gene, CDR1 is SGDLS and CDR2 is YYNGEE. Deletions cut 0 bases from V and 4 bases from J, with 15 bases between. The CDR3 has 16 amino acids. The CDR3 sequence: CASSVESGGLSDTQYF. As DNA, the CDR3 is TGTGCCAGCAGCGTAGAGTCGGGGGGCCTGTCAGATACGCAGTATTTT.